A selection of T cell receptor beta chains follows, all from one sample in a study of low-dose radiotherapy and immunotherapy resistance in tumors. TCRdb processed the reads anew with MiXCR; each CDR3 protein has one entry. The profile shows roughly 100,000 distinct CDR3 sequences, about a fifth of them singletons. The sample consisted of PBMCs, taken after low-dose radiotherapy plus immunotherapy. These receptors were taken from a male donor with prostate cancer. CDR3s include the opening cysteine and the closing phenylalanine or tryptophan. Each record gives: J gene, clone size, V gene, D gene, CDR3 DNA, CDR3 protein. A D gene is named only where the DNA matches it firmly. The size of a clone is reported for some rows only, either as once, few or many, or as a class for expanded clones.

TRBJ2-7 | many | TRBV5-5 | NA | TGTGCCAGCAGCACCGACAGGCCCTCCATCGAGCAGTACTTC | CASSTDRPSIEQYF
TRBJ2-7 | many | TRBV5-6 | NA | TGTGCCAGCAGCTTGGGGGCAGCCACCTACGAGCAGTACTTC | CASSLGAATYEQYF
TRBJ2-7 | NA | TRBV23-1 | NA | TGCGCCAGCAGTCAATGGGGCGGGAGAACAGGGCGAGAGCAGTACTTC | CASSQWGGRTGREQYF
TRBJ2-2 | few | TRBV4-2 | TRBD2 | TGTGCCAGCAGACGATCTAGCGGGGGGCTGAACACCGGGGAGCTGTTTTTT | CASRRSSGGLNTGELFF
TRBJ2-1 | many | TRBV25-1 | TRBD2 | TGTGCCAGCAGGGCGGGGGGAGAGGCCTACAATGAGCAGTTCTTC | CASRAGGEAYNEQFF
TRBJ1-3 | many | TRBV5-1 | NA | TGCGCCAGCAGCTTGGTGCCAGTCTCTGGAAACACCATATATTTT | CASSLVPVSGNTIYF
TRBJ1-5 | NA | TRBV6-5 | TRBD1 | TGTGCCAGCAGTTACTCGCAGGGGGGGAATCAGCCCCAGCATTTT | CASSYSQGGNQPQHF
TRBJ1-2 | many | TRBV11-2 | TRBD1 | TGTGCCAGCAGCTCCCTCCGGGACAGGAACTATGGCTACACCTTC | CASSSLRDRNYGYTF
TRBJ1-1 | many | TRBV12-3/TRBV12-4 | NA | TGTGCCAGCAGTTTAGGGACGTTAAACACTGAAGCTTTCTTT | CASSLGTLNTEAFF
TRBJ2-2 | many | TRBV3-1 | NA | TGTGCCAGCAGCCGCCGGGATACCGCCGGGGAGCTGTTTTTT | CASSRRDTAGELFF
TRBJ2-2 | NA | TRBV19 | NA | TGTGCCAGTAGCGGGTTGACCGGGGAGCTGTTTTTT | CASSGLTGELFF
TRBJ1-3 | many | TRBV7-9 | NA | TGTGCCAGCAGCTTAGCTTTCGGGGCCTCCGACTCTGGAAACACCATATATTTT | CASSLAFGASDSGNTIYF
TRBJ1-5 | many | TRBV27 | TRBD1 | TGTGCCAGCAGTTCGGTGGACAGGGACAATCAGCCCCAGCATTTT | CASSSVDRDNQPQHF
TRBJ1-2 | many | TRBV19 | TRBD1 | TGTGCCAGTAGTACCTCGGACAGGGGACGCGTCGCCTACACCTTC | CASSTSDRGRVAYTF
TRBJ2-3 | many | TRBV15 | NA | TGTGCCACCAGCAGAGATCGGACAGATACGCAGTATTTT | CATSRDRTDTQYF
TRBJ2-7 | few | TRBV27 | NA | TGTGCCAGCGCTAGGCTCTACGAGCAGTACTTC | CASARLYEQYF
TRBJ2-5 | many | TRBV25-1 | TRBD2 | TGTGCCAGCAGTGCCAGGGGTGGAGCGGGGGGGCGGGAGACCCAGTACTTC | CASSARGGAGGRETQYF
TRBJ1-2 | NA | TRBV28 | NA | TGTGCCAGCAGTAGCTCAGGAGCGAACTATGGCTACACCTTC | CASSSSGANYGYTF
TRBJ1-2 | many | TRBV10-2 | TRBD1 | TGCGCCAGCAGTGGTTCCGGGACAGGAATCGGCTACACCTTC | CASSGSGTGIGYTF
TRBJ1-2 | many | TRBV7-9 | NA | TGTGCCAGCAGCCAAGCCTCGACAGAAAACTATGGCTACACCTTC | CASSQASTENYGYTF
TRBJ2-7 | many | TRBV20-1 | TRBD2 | TGCAGTGCGATTCTAGCGGGGGCCTCCTACGAGCAGTACTTC | CSAILAGASYEQYF
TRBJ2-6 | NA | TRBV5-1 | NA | TGCGCCAGCAGCCTGGACGTCGCAGGGGTCCTGACTTTC | CASSLDVAGVLTF
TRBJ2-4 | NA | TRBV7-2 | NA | TGTGCCAGCAGCTTAGCGCATGGGGGGTTAGCCAAAAACATTCAGTACTTC | CASSLAHGGLAKNIQYF
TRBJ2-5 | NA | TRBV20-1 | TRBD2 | TGCAGTGCCACCCCCGGGACTAGCGGGGGGGCTGGAGAGACCCAGTACTTC | CSATPGTSGGAGETQYF
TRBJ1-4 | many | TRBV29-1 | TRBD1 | TGCAGCGTTTTAGGGGACAGATCTAATGAAAAACTGTTTTTT | CSVLGDRSNEKLFF
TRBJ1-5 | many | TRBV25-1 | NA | TGTGCCAGCAGTGAAACGGGATATCAGCCCCAGCATTTT | CASSETGYQPQHF